This T cell receptor (beta chain) was documented in a study of cytomegalovirus exposure and HLA in healthy donors. The study's findings and limits: Most of the TCR beta V segments (in an earlier analysis) were productive either about 87% or about 30% of the time. Many donors carried some public TCRs, although rarity characterized most TCR sequences. In a later analysis, TCR beta V- and J-gene trimming was associated with a missense DCLRE1C variant. Associated with cytomegalovirus, according to the listing, were around 160 TCR beta chains.

Primers for the PCR totalled 60 Vbeta and 13 Jbeta. The repertoire was sequenced with immunoSEQ multiplex PCR; TCRdb's copy has only in-frame clones and lacks some. The data contain approximately 190,000 clones, 70% to 80% of them singletons. Trimming left V 6 bases short and J 7 bases short, with 13 bases between. This CDR3 has 13 amino acids. The germline V gene encodes CDR1 SGHRS and CDR2 YFSETQ. On this clone: The antigen is undetermined.

Sequences were obtained from PBMCs. The TCR was taken from a woman aged 25 to 39 in good health and CMV-seropositive. V and J are TRBV5-1 and TRBJ2-2, with D tentatively TRBD2 (5 bases). CDR3 in amino acids: CASTTNQDGELFF. In DNA, the CDR3 is TGCGCCAGCACGACTAACCAAGACGGGGAGCTGTTTTTT.